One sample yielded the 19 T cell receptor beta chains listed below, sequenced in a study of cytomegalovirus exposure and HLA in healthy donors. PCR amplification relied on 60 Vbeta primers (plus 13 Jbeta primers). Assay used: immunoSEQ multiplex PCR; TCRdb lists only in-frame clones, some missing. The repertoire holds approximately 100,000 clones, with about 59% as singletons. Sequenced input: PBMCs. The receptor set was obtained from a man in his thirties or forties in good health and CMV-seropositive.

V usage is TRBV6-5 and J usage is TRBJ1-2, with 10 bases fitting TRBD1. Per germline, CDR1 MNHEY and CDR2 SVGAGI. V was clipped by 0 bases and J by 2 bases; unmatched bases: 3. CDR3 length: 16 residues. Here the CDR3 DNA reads TGTGCCAGCAGTTACTCAGGGACAGGGGCGAACTATGGCTACACCTTC. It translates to CASSYSGTGANYGYTF.

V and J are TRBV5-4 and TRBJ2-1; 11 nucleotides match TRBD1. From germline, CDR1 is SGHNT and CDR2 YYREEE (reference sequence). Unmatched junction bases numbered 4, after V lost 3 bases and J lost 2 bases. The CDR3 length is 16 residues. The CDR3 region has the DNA TGTGCCAGCAGCTCGACGGACAGGGGGCCCTACAATGAGCAGTTCTTC. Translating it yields CASSSTDRGPYNEQFF.

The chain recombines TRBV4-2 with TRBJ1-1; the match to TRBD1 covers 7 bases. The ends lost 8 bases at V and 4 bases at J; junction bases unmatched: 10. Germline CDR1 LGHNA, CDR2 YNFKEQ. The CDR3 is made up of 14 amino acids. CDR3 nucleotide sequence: TGTGCCAGCCACCGAGGGGGCCCGCGCACTGAAGCTTTCTTT. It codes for CASHRGGPRTEAFF.

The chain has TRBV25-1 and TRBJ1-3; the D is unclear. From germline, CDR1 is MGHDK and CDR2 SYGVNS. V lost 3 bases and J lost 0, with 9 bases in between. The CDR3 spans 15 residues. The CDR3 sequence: CASSDPSSSGNTIYF. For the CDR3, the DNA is TGTGCCAGCAGTGACCCCTCTAGCTCTGGAAACACCATATATTTT.

The CDR3 sequence is CAWRPVGGGYTF. CDR3 nucleotides: TGTGCCTGGAGGCCCGTGGGGGGGGGCTACACCTTC. This chain joins TRBV30 and TRBJ1-2, with a tentative D call TRBD1 (5 bases). V gave up 3 bases and J gave up 8 bases, with 13 bases separating them. CDR1 and CDR2 from the germline V gene are GTSNPN and SVGIG (reference sequence). This CDR3 is 12 amino acids long.

The CDR3 region has the DNA TGTGCCAGCAGCCAACCGGGACAGGAGTATGGCTACACCTTC. Protein sequence: CASSQPGQEYGYTF. The J gene is TRBJ1-2, the V gene TRBV4-2, with 8 bases that match TRBD1. This CDR3 spans 14 amino acids. Germline V CDR1 and CDR2: LGHNA, YNFKEQ. Losses at the gene ends were 2 bases for V and 5 bases for J; bases not matched to a gene: 4.

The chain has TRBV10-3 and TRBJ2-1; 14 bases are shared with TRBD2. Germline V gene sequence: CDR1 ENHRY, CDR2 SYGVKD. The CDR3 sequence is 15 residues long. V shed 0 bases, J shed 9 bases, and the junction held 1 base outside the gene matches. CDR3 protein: CAISESGLAGVEQFF. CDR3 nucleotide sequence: TGTGCCATCAGTGAGTCGGGACTAGCGGGGGTTGAGCAGTTCTTC.

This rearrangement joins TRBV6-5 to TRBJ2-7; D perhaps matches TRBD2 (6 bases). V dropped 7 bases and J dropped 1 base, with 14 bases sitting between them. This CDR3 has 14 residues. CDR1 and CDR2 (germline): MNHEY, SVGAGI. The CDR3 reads CASMRGGGSYEQYF. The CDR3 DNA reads TGTGCCAGCATGCGTGGGGGAGGATCCTACGAGCAGTACTTC.

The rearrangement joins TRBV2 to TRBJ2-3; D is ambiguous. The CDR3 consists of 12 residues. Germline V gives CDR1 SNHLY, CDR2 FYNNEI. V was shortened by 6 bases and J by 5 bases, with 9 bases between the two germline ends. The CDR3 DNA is TGTGCCAGCAGCGAACTCGGAGATACGCAGTATTTT. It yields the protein CASSELGDTQYF.

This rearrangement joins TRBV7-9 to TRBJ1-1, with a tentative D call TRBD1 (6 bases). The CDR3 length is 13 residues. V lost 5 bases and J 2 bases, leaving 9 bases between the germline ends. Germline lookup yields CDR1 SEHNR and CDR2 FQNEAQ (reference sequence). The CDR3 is CASSRTVNTEAFF. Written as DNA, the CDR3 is TGTGCCAGCAGCCGGACAGTTAACACTGAAGCTTTCTTT.

The CDR3 sequence is CASSKRGQADGYTF. In DNA form, the CDR3 reads TGTGCCAGTAGTAAGCGGGGACAGGCTGACGGCTACACCTTC. This rearrangement joins TRBV19 to TRBJ1-2; 8 bases are a match to TRBD1. The CDR3 covers 14 residues. V was pared by 4 bases and J by 8 bases, with 9 bases of the junction left unmatched. Per germline, CDR1 LNHDA and CDR2 SQIVND (reference sequence).

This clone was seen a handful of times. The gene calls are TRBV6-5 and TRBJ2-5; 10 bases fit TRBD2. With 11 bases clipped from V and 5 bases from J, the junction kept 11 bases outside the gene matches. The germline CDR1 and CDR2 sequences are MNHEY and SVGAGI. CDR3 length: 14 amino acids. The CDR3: CAASASGGLETQYF. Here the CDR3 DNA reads TGTGCCGCCAGTGCTAGCGGGGGCCTCGAGACCCAGTACTTC.

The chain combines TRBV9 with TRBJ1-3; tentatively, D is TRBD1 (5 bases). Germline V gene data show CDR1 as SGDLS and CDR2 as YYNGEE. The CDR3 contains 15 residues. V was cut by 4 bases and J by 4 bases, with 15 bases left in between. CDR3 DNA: TGTGCCAGCAGCCCTAGCGGGGCTGGAGGAAACACCATATATTTT. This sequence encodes CASSPSGAGGNTIYF.

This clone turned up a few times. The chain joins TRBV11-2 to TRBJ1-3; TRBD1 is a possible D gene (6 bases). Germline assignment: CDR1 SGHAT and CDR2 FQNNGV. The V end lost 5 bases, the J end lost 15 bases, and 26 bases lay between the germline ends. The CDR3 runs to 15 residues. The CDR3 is CASSPPGHGSSHPYF. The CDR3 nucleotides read TGTGCCAGCAGCCCTCCGGGACATGGGAGTTCCCACCCATATTTT.

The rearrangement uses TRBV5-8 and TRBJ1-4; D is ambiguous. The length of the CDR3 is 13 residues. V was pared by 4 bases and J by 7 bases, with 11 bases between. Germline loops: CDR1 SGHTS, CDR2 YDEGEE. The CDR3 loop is CASSARDSEKLFF. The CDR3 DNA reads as TGTGCCAGCAGCGCACGCGATTCTGAAAAACTGTTTTTT.

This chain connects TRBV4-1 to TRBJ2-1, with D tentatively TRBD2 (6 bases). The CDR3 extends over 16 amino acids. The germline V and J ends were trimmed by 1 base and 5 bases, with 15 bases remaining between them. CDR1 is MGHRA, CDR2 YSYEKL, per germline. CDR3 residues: CASSQVRLVRDNEQFF. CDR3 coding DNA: TGCGCCAGCAGCCAAGTACGACTAGTCCGAGACAATGAGCAGTTCTTC.

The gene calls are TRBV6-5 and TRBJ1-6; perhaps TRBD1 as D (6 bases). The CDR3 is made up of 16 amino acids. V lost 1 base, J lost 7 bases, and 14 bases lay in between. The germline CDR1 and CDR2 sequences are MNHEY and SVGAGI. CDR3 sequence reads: CASSYLGAGENSPLHF. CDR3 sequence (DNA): TGTGCCAGCAGTTACTTGGGGGCAGGGGAAAATTCACCCCTCCACTTT.

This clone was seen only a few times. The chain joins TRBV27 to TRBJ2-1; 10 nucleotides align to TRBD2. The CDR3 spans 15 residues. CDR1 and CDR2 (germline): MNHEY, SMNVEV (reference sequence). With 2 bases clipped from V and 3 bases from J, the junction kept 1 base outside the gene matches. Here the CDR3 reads CASSLVAGGYNEQFF. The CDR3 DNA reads TGTGCCAGCAGTTTAGTAGCGGGGGGCTACAATGAGCAGTTCTTC.

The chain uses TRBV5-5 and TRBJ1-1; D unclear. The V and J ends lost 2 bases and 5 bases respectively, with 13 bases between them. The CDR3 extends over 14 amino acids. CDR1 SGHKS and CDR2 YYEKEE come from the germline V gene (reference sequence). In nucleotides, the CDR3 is TGTGCCAGCAGCTTCGGCCCCTCGACAACTGAAGCTTTCTTT. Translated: CASSFGPSTTEAFF.